Below are 27 T cell receptor beta chains sequenced from a single sample in a study of early T cells in non-severe SARS-CoV-2 infection. TCRdb re-called the 5' RACE reads with MiXCR, one entry per CDR3 protein. The data hold tens of thousands of distinct CDR3 sequences, with about 5.1% observed a single time. Sequences were obtained from whole blood. All receptors derive from an adult who was a healthcare worker with PCR-confirmed SARS-CoV-2 infection or an uninfected control (not recorded which).

This clonotype was picked up many times. The rearrangement joins TRBV19 to TRBJ1-1; no clear D. The V end was cut by 1 base, the J end by 1 base, with 13 bases between. Germline V gene data show CDR1 as LNHDA and CDR2 as SQIVND (reference sequence). The CDR3 length is 16 residues. The CDR3 spells CASSIGGRVSNTEAFF. The CDR3 DNA is TGTGCCAGTAGTATAGGCGGGAGGGTGTCGAACACTGAAGCTTTCTTT.

J is TRBJ2-7 and V is TRBV2; D ambiguous. Germline V gives CDR1 SNHLY, CDR2 FYNNEI. Trimming removed 7 bases from V and 1 base from J, with 11 bases in between. The CDR3 contains 13 residues. DNA for the CDR3: TGTGCCAGCAAGGTTAGCAGGTCCTACGAGCAGTACTTC. This gives the protein CASKVSRSYEQYF.

This clonotype has just a few counts. This chain connects TRBV7-9 to TRBJ2-3; D may be TRBD1 (5 bases). Germline V gene lookup returns CDR1 SEHNR and CDR2 FQNEAQ (reference sequence). V dropped 4 bases and J dropped 3 bases, with 14 bases sitting between them. This CDR3 has 15 residues. CDR3 loop: CASSWGPLVTDTQYF. In DNA form, the CDR3 reads TGTGCCAGCAGCTGGGGCCCCTTAGTTACAGATACGCAGTATTTT.

V gene TRBV20-1 combines with J gene TRBJ2-7; 9 positions agree with TRBD2. The CDR3 has 14 residues. Per germline, CDR1 DFQATT and CDR2 SNEGSKA (reference sequence). Trimming cost V 3 bases and J 0 bases; bases outside gene matches: 3. The CDR3 DNA sequence: TGCAGTGCTAGCAGACTAGCGGCCTCCTACGAGCAGTACTTC. Protein: CSASRLAASYEQYF.

The chain carries TRBV18 and TRBJ2-5, with a possible D match to TRBD2 (5 bases). The CDR3 sequence is 13 residues long. The germline V gene has CDR1 KGHSH and CDR2 LQKENI. Deletions cut 3 bases from V and 5 bases from J, with 10 bases between. CDR3 loop: CASSPDLGETQYF. The DNA for the CDR3 is TGTGCCAGCTCACCGGACTTGGGGGAGACCCAGTACTTC.

This clonotype was counted a few times. The V and J genes are TRBV3-1 and TRBJ2-7; D is tentatively TRBD1 or TRBD2 (5 bases each). Trimming left V 0 bases short and J 6 bases short, with 12 bases between. From germline, CDR1 is LGHDT and CDR2 YNNKEL (reference sequence). The CDR3 runs 14 residues. CDR3 region: CASSQDYTGTEQYF. The DNA for the CDR3 is TGTGCCAGCAGCCAAGATTATACGGGGACCGAGCAGTACTTC.

This clonotype was seen many times. This sequence joins TRBV2 and TRBJ1-2; no reliable D call. This CDR3 has 14 amino acids. V was pared by 3 bases and J by 2 bases, with 10 bases between. CDR1 and CDR2 (germline): SNHLY, FYNNEI. CDR3 region: CASSDRRPNYGYTF. The CDR3 DNA follows: TGTGCCAGCAGTGATAGGCGCCCCAACTATGGCTACACCTTC.

This clonotype has a count of ten or more. This chain connects TRBV15 to TRBJ1-5; 8 nucleotides line up with TRBD1. V was clipped by 6 bases and J by 6 bases; unmatched bases: 7. Germline values: CDR1 LNHNV, CDR2 YYDKDF (reference sequence). The CDR3 extends over 14 amino acids. CDR3 amino acids: CATSRTGLGQPQHF. For the CDR3, the DNA is TGTGCCACCAGTAGGACAGGGTTGGGTCAGCCCCAGCATTTT.

The rearrangement joins TRBV10-3 to TRBJ2-3; 13 bases match TRBD2. This CDR3 contains 14 residues. Germline V CDR1 and CDR2: ENHRY, SYGVKD. The trim removed 2 bases at V and 9 bases at J, leaving 2 bases unmatched. The CDR3 bases are TGTGCCATCAGTGAGGGACTAGCGGGAGAGACGCAGTATTTT. Translated: CAISEGLAGETQYF.

This chain uses TRBV29-1 with TRBJ2-4, with D possibly being TRBD2 (5 bases). Germline CDR1 reads SQVTM; CDR2 reads ANQGSEA. The CDR3 consists of 15 residues. Trimming left V 5 bases short and J 5 bases short, with 19 bases between. The CDR3 loop is CSVRSTIRDENIQYF. The CDR3 region has the DNA TGCAGCGTTAGGTCGACTATTCGCGATGAAAACATTCAGTACTTC.

This clonotype was found a few times. This CDR3 reads CSAIQGGTEAFF. The CDR3, as DNA: TGCAGTGCAATTCAGGGTGGCACTGAAGCTTTCTTT. The J gene is TRBJ1-1, the V gene TRBV20-1, with D perhaps matching TRBD1 (5 bases). The V end lost 6 bases, the J end lost 4 bases, and 12 bases lay between the germline ends. This CDR3 comprises 12 residues. Germline-derived CDR1 and CDR2 are DFQATT and SNEGSKA (reference sequence).

Of note for this clonotype: A read error may be the cause here, since a much bigger clone is one base away. This chain links TRBV12-3 or TRBV12-4 with TRBJ2-1; possibly TRBD2 for D (6 bases). The CDR3 totals 14 residues. The CDR3, as DNA: TGTGCCAGCAGTTTTTCGGGACTTCTCAATGAGCAGCTCTTC. Protein product: CASSFSGLLNEQLF.

This clonotype was seen only a few times. The genes are TRBV18 and TRBJ2-2; D is possibly TRBD2 (6 bases). CDR1 KGHSH and CDR2 LQKENI come from the germline V gene. V lost 3 bases, J lost 5 bases, and 10 bases lay in between. The CDR3 is made up of 14 amino acids. The CDR3 coding sequence is TGTGCCAGCTCACCGATACGGGGGACCGGGGAGCTGTTTTTT. This sequence encodes CASSPIRGTGELFF.

Comment on this clonotype: A much larger clonotype is one base distant, so this may be a read error. The V and J genes are TRBV5-4 and TRBJ2-3, with D perhaps matching TRBD2 (5 bases). CDR3 length equals 15 residues. Trimming removed 3 bases from V and 4 bases from J, with 15 bases in between. The germline V gene has CDR1 SGHNT and CDR2 YYREEE (reference sequence). The CDR3 sequence is CASSSITGSPDTQYF. CDR3 coding DNA: TGTGCCAGCAGCTCAATAACGGGATCCCCAGATACGCAGTATTTT.

This clonotype was seen many times. The rearrangement uses TRBV7-9 and TRBJ2-1, with D perhaps TRBD1 or TRBD2 (5 bases each). Germline CDR1 and CDR2: SEHNR and FQNEAQ (reference sequence). V lost 7 bases and J lost 8, with 18 bases in between. The CDR3 covers 14 residues. CDR3 loop: CASIGAFGVYEQFF. DNA of the CDR3: TGTGCCAGCATCGGGGCGTTCGGGGTGTATGAGCAGTTCTTC.

This clonotype was picked up many times. The CDR3 sequence is CASSLEGRARGLNTEAFF. CDR3 bases: TGCGCCAGCAGCTTGGAAGGCAGGGCCCGGGGCTTGAACACTGAAGCTTTCTTT. V and J are TRBV5-1 and TRBJ1-1; D is possibly TRBD1 (5 bases). The CDR3 has 18 residues. The V end was cut by 0 bases, the J end by 0 bases, with 18 bases between. The V gene's germline CDR1 is SGHRS and CDR2 YFSETQ.

In this sample, this clonotype turned up many times. This chain connects TRBV5-6 to TRBJ1-5; 8 positions agree with TRBD1. V shed 4 bases and J 7 bases; nucleotides not matched to a gene: 7. CDR1 is SGHDT, CDR2 YYEEEE, per germline. The length of the CDR3 is 14 residues. In DNA form, the CDR3 reads TGTGCCAGCAGCCAAGCAGGGGGCGGACAGCCCCAGCATTTT. Protein: CASSQAGGGQPQHF. Combining the CDR3 with reference TRBV5-6 and TRBJ1-5 gives the whole variable domain DAGVTQSPTHLIKTRGQQVTLRCSPKSGHDTVSWYQQALGQGPQFIFQYYEEEERQRGNFPDRFSGHQFPNYSSELNVNALLLGDSALYLCASSQAGGGQPQHFGDGTRLSIL.

The chain combines TRBV11-2 with TRBJ2-1; TRBD2 agrees at 8 bases. From germline, CDR1 is SGHAT and CDR2 FQNNGV. V gave up 4 bases and J gave up 0 bases; unmatched junction bases: 8. The CDR3 is made up of 17 amino acids. The CDR3 bases are TGTGCCAGCAGCTCCCGGGCGGGGGGTAGCTCCTACAATGAGCAGTTCTTC. Its protein product is CASSSRAGGSSYNEQFF.

This clonotype was detected many times. V is TRBV11-2 and J is TRBJ2-7; the match to TRBD1 covers 9 bases. Trimming at V came to 3 bases and at J to 0 bases, leaving 3 bases not matched to a gene. The CDR3 is made up of 15 amino acids. Germline CDR1 and CDR2: SGHAT and FQNNGV. CDR3 sequence reads: CASSFWDRASYEQYF. CDR3 DNA sequence: TGTGCCAGCAGCTTTTGGGACAGGGCCTCCTACGAGCAGTACTTC. Looking up the rest from reference TRBV11-2 and TRBJ2-7 gives the full variable domain: EAGVAQSPRYKIIEKRQSVAFWCNPISGHATLYWYQQILGQGPKLLIQFQNNGVVDDSQLPKDRFSAERLKGVDSTLKIQPAKLEDSAVYLCASSFWDRASYEQYFGPGTRLTVT.

There are a few counts of this clonotype. The chain recombines TRBV3-1 with TRBJ1-1; D ambiguous. The CDR3 is 15 amino acids. V lost 3 bases to trimming and J lost 2 bases, with 13 bases between them. CDR1 is LGHDT and CDR2 is YNNKEL in the germline V gene (reference sequence). The CDR3 reads CASSQAGIFNTEAFF. The DNA of the CDR3 is TGTGCCAGCAGCCAGGCCGGGATTTTTAACACTGAAGCTTTCTTT. The full variable domain, with the rest looked up from reference TRBV3-1 and TRBJ1-1, is DTAVSQTPKYLVTQMGNDKSIKCEQNLGHDTMYWYKQDSKKFLKIMFSYNNKELIINETVPNRFSPKSPDKAHLNLHINSLELGDSAVYFCASSQAGIFNTEAFFGQGTRLTVV.

This clonotype was detected ten times or more. The rearrangement uses TRBV5-1 and TRBJ1-6, with TRBD1 identical over 7 bases. The CDR3 consists of 15 residues. The trim removed 4 bases at V and 10 bases at J, leaving 11 bases unmatched. Germline CDR1 and CDR2: SGHRS and YFSETQ. The DNA of the CDR3 is TGCGCCAGCAGCGGCCGGGACAGTCAATCGTCACCCCTCCACTTT. Translated: CASSGRDSQSSPLHF. Supplemented by reference TRBV5-1 and TRBJ1-6, the full variable domain reads KAGVTQTPRYLIKTRGQQVTLSCSPISGHRSVSWYQQTPGQGLQFLFEYFSETQRNKGNFPGRFSGRQFSNSRSEMNVSTLELGDSALYLCASSGRDSQSSPLHFGNGTRLTVT.

The table lists this clonotype with a few counts. V is TRBV7-2 and J is TRBJ2-7; D call uncertain. Trimming left V 5 bases short and J 4 bases short, with 9 bases between. The CDR3 is 12 residues long. Germline CDR1 SGHTA, CDR2 FQGNSA. The CDR3 nucleotides are TGTGCCAGCAGCCCTTCCAGATACGAGCAGTACTTC. Protein sequence: CASSPSRYEQYF.

This clonotype was detected only a few times. The rearrangement uses TRBV28 and TRBJ2-2; 7 positions agree with TRBD1. The CDR3 contains 15 residues. V shed 8 bases and J 5 bases; nucleotides not matched to a gene: 11. Per germline, CDR1 MDHEN and CDR2 SYDVKM. In DNA form, the CDR3 reads TGTGCCAGCCAGATAAGACAGGGAATGACCGGGGAGCTGTTTTTT. It specifies CASQIRQGMTGELFF.

This clonotype was observed at least ten times. The chain recombines TRBV11-1 with TRBJ2-5, with D maybe TRBD1 (5 bases). The CDR3 length is 13 residues. The V and J ends lost 7 bases and 5 bases respectively, with 14 bases between them. Germline values: CDR1 SGHAT, CDR2 FQDESV (reference sequence). CDR3 coding DNA: TGTGCCAGCACCATTGCAGGGCGGGAGACCCAGTACTTC. This sequence encodes CASTIAGRETQYF. The entire variable domain, with the rest obtained from reference TRBV11-1 and TRBJ2-5, is as follows: EAEVAQSPRYKITEKSQAVAFWCDPISGHATLYWYRQILGQGPELLVQFQDESVVDDSQLPKDRFSAERLKGVDSTLKIQPAELGDSAMYLCASTIAGRETQYFGPGTRLLVL.

This clonotype has at least ten counts. The gene calls are TRBV9 and TRBJ2-3; 9 nucleotides match TRBD1. Germline V gene sequence: CDR1 SGDLS, CDR2 YYNGEE. V shed 4 bases, J shed 3 bases, and the junction held 6 bases outside the gene matches. The CDR3 spans 15 residues. CDR3 DNA sequence: TGTGCCAGCAGCCGGGACAGGGTATGGACAGATACGCAGTATTTT. Protein: CASSRDRVWTDTQYF.

This chain connects TRBV29-1 to TRBJ2-3; D gene unclear. The CDR3 has 12 amino acids. The V gene lost 8 bases and the J gene lost 1 base, with 10 bases spanning the gap. Looked up from germline, CDR1 is SQVTM and CDR2 is ANQGSEA. This CDR3 is CSSRPGTDTQYF. The DNA of the CDR3 is TGCAGCTCAAGGCCGGGCACAGATACGCAGTATTTT.

This clonotype was picked up many times. The chain combines TRBV5-4 with TRBJ1-4; D might be TRBD1 (5 bases). The CDR3 is 13 residues long. The ends were cut back, 4 bases at V and 4 bases at J, with 8 bases in the middle. Germline CDR1 and CDR2: SGHNT and YYREEE (reference sequence). DNA of the CDR3: TGTGCCAGCAGCCGGGGGGGTAATGAAAAACTGTTTTTT. Translating gives CASSRGGNEKLFF.